This T cell receptor (beta chain) originates from a study of blood T cell repertoires in COVID-19 (dated by TCRdb to 2018 to 2021). Regarding the study in general: Collaborator samples came from the United States, Italy and Spain and covered acute and convalescent phases of COVID-19. The prospective study material was composed of cDNA or gDNA derived from T cells, B-cell-depleted T cells, or PBMCs. Deeply sampled blood TCRbeta repertoires from subjects exposed to, actively infected with, or recovered from COVID-19 were included in the dataset. The repertoires were made available in a free public database intended to serve as a resource for research on the immune response to SARS-CoV-2. Samples were obtained from the ongoing ImmuneRACE study (first 160 participants) and from 1,254 subjects provided by 6 global collaborators. A de-identified subject ID, COVID-19 status, age in years and sex were almost always included in the sample metadata. Where available, HLA class I and class II types were taken from metadata supplied by the sample provider and were not determined by assay-based typing.

The immunoSEQ Assay, a bias-controlled multiplex PCR, was used to amplify TCRbeta CDR3 regions from genomic DNA. In the authors' own workflow: Within the assay, amplification of reference gene primers was used to estimate how many nucleated cells each sample contained. To quantify the absolute abundance of each unique TCRbeta CDR3 rearrangement, sequence reads were collapsed and filtered. For each sample, productive Simpson clonality was calculated as the square root of Simpson's diversity index across productive rearrangements. Here the immuneACCESS table is served through TCRdb, limited to in-frame sequences with V and J called. Missing clones are a known gap in these copies; in checked studies unresolved V genes cover under half, and the rest lacks a known reason. V, J and clone size derive from that table, while D and trimming were established from the DNA sequence. For this sample the table gives about 75,000 clones, of which 85% to 90% were detected only once. The biggest ten clones account for roughly 19% of the sample.

What the work shows at the level of the full study, not this receptor alone: Clinical and demographic metadata were provided uncurated, with the amount varying by source and participant.

Each collaborating institution followed its own protocols to collect whole blood in K2EDTA tubes. For TCRbeta analysis, collaborators shipped samples as frozen whole blood, isolated PBMCs, or DNA extracted from either of those sample types. Points on this clone: Which antigen it targets is not known. Per-base quality was not reported, and no clone a single base away is much larger than it.

V ends up 5 bases short and J 9 bases short, with an unmatched junction base count of 7. From a lookup of the germline V gene, CDR1 and CDR2 are SNHLY and FYNNEI. Including cysteine and phenylalanine, the CDR3 has 14 amino acids. CDR3 DNA only is kept here, 42 bases in frame from base 1. The chain was built from TRBV2 and TRBJ2-1; 10 middle bases align to TRBD1. The clonotype originates from a human donor in a cohort sampled during active COVID-19. Input material: peripheral blood. The base sequence is TGTGCCAGCAGTAACGACAGGGGGCAGGGTGAGCAGTTCTTC. This sequence encodes CASSNDRGQGEQFF.